Listed below are T cell receptor beta chains from one sample, sequenced in a study of blood T cell repertoires in COVID-19. Measured with immunoSEQ multiplex PCR; TCRdb has only the in-frame clones, and not every one. Among just under 90,000 clones listed, roughly 78% were seen once. The sequenced material came from peripheral blood. These receptors were obtained from an elderly woman with acute or convalescent COVID-19. CDR3s include the opening cysteine and the closing phenylalanine or tryptophan. Each record gives: D gene, V gene, clone size, J gene, CDR3 protein, CDR3 DNA. D genes are given only for firm matches. Only part of the rows carry a size: once, few, many, or a class if the clone is expanded.

TRBD1	TRBV10-3	NA	TRBJ1-5	CAISLSGGRSNQPQHF	TGTGCCATCAGTCTCTCAGGGGGACGTAGCAATCAGCCCCAGCATTTT
NA	TRBV5-8	NA	TRBJ1-4	CASSLGDSGRGEKLFF	TGTGCCAGCAGCTTGGGGGATTCGGGGAGAGGTGAAAAACTGTTTTTT
NA	TRBV19	NA	TRBJ2-7	CASSIAWQSYEQYF	TGTGCCAGTAGTATAGCTTGGCAGTCCTACGAGCAGTACTTC
TRBD1	TRBV5-6	many	TRBJ2-1	CASSLWDRGLERNEQFF	TGTGCCAGCAGCTTGTGGGACAGGGGGCTAGAGCGCAATGAGCAGTTCTTC
NA	TRBV4-1	NA	TRBJ1-5	CASSLGLDSNQPQHF	TGCGCCAGCAGCCTAGGACTCGATAGCAATCAGCCCCAGCATTTT
TRBD1	TRBV19	NA	TRBJ1-5	CASSIKGASNQPQHF	TGTGCCAGTAGTATAAAGGGGGCGAGCAATCAGCCCCAGCATTTT
TRBD2	TRBV4-3	NA	TRBJ2-3	CASSQYLAGGSDTQYF	TGCGCCAGCAGCCAGTATCTAGCGGGGGGTTCAGATACGCAGTATTTT
TRBD2	TRBV9	few	TRBJ2-3	CASSVARAGGPNTQYF	TGTGCCAGCAGCGTAGCAAGAGCGGGGGGACCGAATACGCAGTATTTT
TRBD1	TRBV7-9	NA	TRBJ1-6	CASSRGQGAWPLHF	TGTGCCAGCAGCCGTGGACAGGGGGCTTGGCCCCTCCACTTT
TRBD1	TRBV5-4	NA	TRBJ1-4	CASSTDRAYNEKLFF	TGTGCCAGCAGCACAGACAGGGCCTATAATGAAAAACTGTTTTTT
NA	TRBV28	NA	TRBJ1-1	CASKQGPFYRDTEAFF	TGTGCCAGCAAGCAGGGCCCCTTTTACCGGGACACTGAAGCTTTCTTT
TRBD1	TRBV30	many	TRBJ1-6	CAWRDRVGYNSPLHF	TGTGCCTGGAGGGACAGGGTTGGCTATAATTCACCCCTCCACTTT
TRBD1	TRBV7-8	NA	TRBJ1-2	CASSWLRDSHYGYTF	TGTGCCAGCAGCTGGCTCCGGGACAGCCACTATGGCTACACCTTC
NA	TRBV12-3/TRBV12-4	few	TRBJ1-1	CASRSAAEAFF	TGTGCCAGCCGAAGCGCAGCTGAAGCTTTCTTT
TRBD1	TRBV7-2	NA	TRBJ1-1	CASSSPAGTGGWGDTEAFF	TGTGCCAGCAGCTCACCAGCCGGGACAGGGGGCTGGGGGGACACTGAAGCTTTCTTT
NA	TRBV6-5	NA	TRBJ1-1	CASSPVVDTEAFF	TGTGCCAGCAGTCCCGTTGTTGACACTGAAGCTTTCTTT
NA	TRBV30	NA	TRBJ1-2	CAWSVPGRGGYGYTF	TGTGCCTGGAGTGTACCGGGGAGAGGGGGCTATGGCTACACCTTC
TRBD1	TRBV30	once	TRBJ1-6	CAWSWDRLPGPLHF	TGTGCCTGGAGTTGGGACAGGCTACCTGGGCCCCTCCACTTT
TRBD2	TRBV7-2	NA	TRBJ2-3	CASSQRTSGTDTQYF	TGTGCCAGCAGCCAAAGGACTAGCGGCACAGATACGCAGTATTTT
NA	TRBV19	NA	TRBJ2-3	CASSMRQPTDTQYF	TGTGCCAGTAGTATGAGGCAGCCCACAGATACGCAGTATTTT